This TCR beta chain was sequenced in a study of regulatory T cells in long-lasting Graves disease. The CDR3 contains 11 residues. Germline assignment: CDR1 SQVTM and CDR2 ANQGSEA. Trimming removed 3 bases from V and 4 bases from J, with 4 bases in between. This clonotype was counted ten times or more. Its antigen is undetermined. General study findings and limits: There were preferences for TRBV28, TRBJ1-2 and TRBJ2-5 in persistent disease.

Time point here: newly diagnosed GD, antithyroid drugs for less than 3 months. PBMC RNA was the source of the TCR library. Patients met American Thyroid Association criteria for Graves' disease. Arm-PCR of CDR3 regions and iRepertoire HTBI primers were the basis on which TCR beta libraries were built. TCRdb fed the multiplex PCR reads into MiXCR, producing one record per CDR3 protein. The sample shows around 470,000 distinct CDR3 sequences, 13% to 15% of them seen only once. This sample was also put to use in a study of T cells in Graves' hyperthyroidism and ophthalmopathy. Turning to that study: Ophthalmopathy was distinguished from stable hyperthyroidism by 13 V-J signatures.

The input for sequencing was peripheral blood mononuclear cells (PBMCs), taken at new diagnosis, from a patient treated with antithyroid drugs. The chain combines TRBV29-1 with TRBJ1-3; D unclear. The TCR sequence derives from a woman in her forties or fifties with Graves disease. The CDR3 region is CSVEDGNTIYF. In nucleotides, the CDR3 is TGCAGCGTTGAGGACGGAAACACCATATATTTT.